Sequencing of this TCR beta chain was carried out in a study of human T cells and chemical hapten exposure. Study information: Slight volume differences across pooled libraries mainly accounted for varying per-sample TCR yields. Points from the study as a whole: DPC sensitization did not alter TCRs above 1 in 1000 frequency.

A word on this clonotype: Its matching antigen is unknown.

CDR1 SGHTA and CDR2 FQGNSA come from the germline V gene. The CDR3 has 14 amino acids. Deletions cut 2 bases from V and 4 bases from J, with 11 bases between. It was from unfractionated whole blood that total RNA was extracted. The library put unique molecular identifiers onto individual cDNA molecules. In the study's own analysis: With a range of about 23,224 to 700,000, the median per sample was about 87,000 TCRs. TCRdb re-called the 5' RACE reads with MiXCR, one entry per CDR3 protein. The V and J calls and clone size come from TCRdb's table, not from the authors' own analysis. Counted here are roughly 120,000 distinct CDR3 sequences, around a fifth occurring once; the ten biggest clones make up 2.8%.

This chain links TRBV7-2 with TRBJ1-2; unclear D gene. The clonotype was recovered from a human donor in good health. The CDR3 region has the DNA TGTGCCAGCAGCTTACAGGAGGCATCCTATGGCTACACCTTC. It encodes CASSLQEASYGYTF.